This T cell receptor beta chain originates from a study of Graves' ophthalmopathy and Graves' hyperthyroidism. General study points: The 13-signature model separated ophthalmopathy from stable hyperthyroidism at 85% to 90% sensitivity and about 80% specificity. Prediction of ophthalmopathy progression reached less than 71% sensitivity and approximately 73% specificity.

Amplification targeted the TCR beta CDR3 regions, with RNA transcripts as the source material. HTBI-primed RT-PCR formed the first round, and a multiplex PCR formed the second. TCRdb itself ran the multiplex PCR reads through MiXCR, one entry per CDR3 protein. Of about 740,000 distinct CDR3 sequences in the sample, around 40% were seen once. This clonotype was counted at least ten times. Its antigen is unknown. The junction had 3 bases not matched to a gene; V was cut back by 4 bases and J by 8 bases. The germline CDR1 and CDR2 sequences are ENHRY and SYGVKD. The CDR3 is 12 residues long. CAS ≥3, NOSPECS ≥4, moderate-to-severe activity and duration under 3 months marked donors with ophthalmopathy. Pregnant or lactating patients and those with other autoimmune diseases or uncontrolled infections were excluded.

Sequenced input: peripheral blood. This sequence originates from an adult man with Graves' ophthalmopathy. V usage is TRBV10-3 and J usage is TRBJ1-1; 8 positions agree with TRBD1. The CDR3 loop is CAISGQGMEAFF. DNA of the CDR3: TGTGCCATCAGTGGACAGGGGATGGAAGCTTTCTTT.